A selection of T cell receptor beta chains follows, all from one sample in a study of cytomegalovirus exposure and HLA in healthy donors. TCRdb keeps only in-frame clones here, not all; method: immunoSEQ multiplex PCR. The sample lists 150,000 to 200,000 clones; around nine tenths were seen once. Sample: PBMCs. The receptors shown here come from a young woman in good health and CMV-seronegative. The CDR3 runs from the conserved cysteine through the conserved F or W. A D gene is named only where the DNA matches it firmly. Not every row has a clone size; where given, it reads once, few, many or a size class.

>15|TRBJ1-3|NA|TRBV7-9|NA
TGTGCCAGCAGCCCCCAGGCAGGGCCTGGAAACACCATATATTTT
CASSPQAGPGNTIYF
>15|TRBJ2-2|NA|TRBV5-1|TRBD1
TGCGCCAGCAGCGACCGGGACAGGGGGGCCGGGGAGCTGTTTTTT
CASSDRDRGAGELFF
>15|TRBJ2-1|NA|TRBV10-3|TRBD1
TGTGCCATCAGTGGACAGGGGGGCGGTTTCAATGAGCAGTTCTTC
CAISGQGGGFNEQFF
>16|TRBJ1-4|NA|TRBV28|TRBD1
TGTGCCAGCAGCACGACTATCAGGGGGCTAGGTGAAAAACTGTTTTTT
CASSTTIRGLGEKLFF
>14|TRBJ2-3|NA|TRBV5-1|NA
TGCGCCAGCAGCTTGGCCGCAGTAACAGATACGCAGTATTTT
CASSLAAVTDTQYF
>14|TRBJ1-1|NA|TRBV6-8|TRBD1
TGTGCCAGCAGTCCTACCCGGGACAGGGAAGAAGCTTTCTTT
CASSPTRDREEAFF
>13|TRBJ2-1|few|TRBV4-1|NA
TGCGCCAGCAGCCACACGTACGGAGATGAGCAGTTCTTC
CASSHTYGDEQFF
>14|TRBJ1-1|NA|TRBV10-1|NA
TGCGCCAGCAGTGAGTCCCTGCGGGCCACTGAAGCTTTCTTT
CASSESLRATEAFF
>14|TRBJ2-5|NA|TRBV7-2|NA
TGTGCCAGCAGTCTCCAGGGCCCTGTGGAGACCCAGTACTTC
CASSLQGPVETQYF
>14|TRBJ1-6|NA|TRBV27|NA
TGTGCCAGCAGCCGGTCGGGGATTGATTCACCCCTCCACTTT
CASSRSGIDSPLHF
>15|TRBJ2-7|NA|TRBV11-3|TRBD2
TGTGCCAGCAGCTCTCTAGCGGGAGGAGTCTACGAGCAATACTTC
CASSSLAGGVYEQYF
>13|TRBJ2-7|NA|TRBV5-1|NA
TGCGCCAGCAGCTTGGTTCAGGAATACGAGCAGTACTTC
CASSLVQEYEQYF
>16|TRBJ2-2|once|TRBV5-4|NA
TGTGCCAGCAGCTTGGGTGGGGGCGCTCGCCCCGGGGAGCTGTTTTTT
CASSLGGGARPGELFF
>16|TRBJ1-2|NA|TRBV5-4|TRBD1
TGTGCCAGCAGCCCCACGGCAGGGGGCAGGACAGGCGGCTACACCTTC
CASSPTAGGRTGGYTF
>14|TRBJ1-1|NA|TRBV7-9|NA
TGTGCCAGCAGCCTCGGGGGTGGGTACACTGAAGCTTTCTTT
CASSLGGGYTEAFF
>15|TRBJ2-7|NA|TRBV5-1|NA
TGCGCCAGCAGCTTGGACGCCCCGAGCTCCTACGAGCAGTACTTC
CASSLDAPSSYEQYF
>15|TRBJ1-4|NA|TRBV6-1|NA
TGTGCCAGCAGTGTCGATTCGGGACTCGGAGAAAAACTGTTTTTT
CASSVDSGLGEKLFF
>16|TRBJ2-3|NA|TRBV4-1|TRBD2
TGCGCCAGCAGCCACACTAGCGGGGGGCGAAGGGATACGCAGTATTTT
CASSHTSGGRRDTQYF
>15|TRBJ2-7|NA|TRBV10-3|NA
TGTGCCATCAGTGACCCCGGGACAAACTCCTACGAGCAGTACTTC
CAISDPGTNSYEQYF
>15|TRBJ2-7|NA|TRBV19|TRBD1
TGTGCCAGTAGTATAGGGGCAGGGGGCACCTACGAGCAGTACTTC
CASSIGAGGTYEQYF
>14|TRBJ2-1|NA|TRBV10-3|TRBD2
TGTGCCATCAGTCCGGGACTAGCGATCAATGAGCAGTTCTTC
CAISPGLAINEQFF
>15|TRBJ2-1|NA|TRBV5-4|TRBD2
TGTGCCAGCAGCCCAGGGACTAGTAGGGCAGGTGAGCAGTTCTTC
CASSPGTSRAGEQFF
>16|TRBJ2-1|NA|TRBV7-3|TRBD2
TGTGCCAGCAGCCCCTCTGCCTACTACGGGGGGAATGAGCAGTTCTTC
CASSPSAYYGGNEQFF
>16|TRBJ1-1|NA|TRBV7-9|NA
TGTGCCAGCAGCTTAGGAGGAGGGGGGGCGAACACTGAAGCTTTCTTT
CASSLGGGGANTEAFF
>12|TRBJ1-1|NA|TRBV19|NA
TGTGCCAGTAGTATTGAGGGCACTGAAGCTTTCTTT
CASSIEGTEAFF
>15|TRBJ1-1|NA|TRBV6-5|NA
TGTGCCAGCAGTTACTCCGACAGATTGAACACTGAAGCTTTCTTT
CASSYSDRLNTEAFF
>14|TRBJ1-1|NA|TRBV2|NA
TGTGCCAGCAGAGGCAGACTAATGAACACTGAAGCTTTCTTT
CASRGRLMNTEAFF
>14|TRBJ2-5|NA|TRBV4-3|NA
TGCGCCAGCAGCCAAGAGACGGGGAGAGAGACCCAGTACTTC
CASSQETGRETQYF
>12|TRBJ2-7|once|TRBV9|NA
TGTGCCAGCAGCGTACAGTCGTACGAGCAGTACTTC
CASSVQSYEQYF
>13|TRBJ1-4|NA|TRBV7-9|TRBD1
TGTGCCAGCAGCTTGACAGGGAATGAAAAACTGTTTTTT
CASSLTGNEKLFF
>17|TRBJ1-6|NA|TRBV30|NA
TGTGCCTGGAGTCTGGAAGGGGGTATATCCTATAATTCACCCCTCCACTTT
CAWSLEGGISYNSPLHF
>15|TRBJ1-5|once|TRBV5-8|NA
TGTGCCAGCAGCTTGGATGACCGGCGGGATCAGCCCCAGCATTTT
CASSLDDRRDQPQHF
>15|TRBJ2-3|few|TRBV5-6|TRBD1
TGTGCCAGCAGAAATACAGGGGATGGCACAGATACGCAGTATTTT
CASRNTGDGTDTQYF
>15|TRBJ2-1|NA|TRBV5-1|TRBD2
TGCGCCAGCAGCATAATAGCGGGAGGGTCGTATGAGCAGTTCTTC
CASSIIAGGSYEQFF